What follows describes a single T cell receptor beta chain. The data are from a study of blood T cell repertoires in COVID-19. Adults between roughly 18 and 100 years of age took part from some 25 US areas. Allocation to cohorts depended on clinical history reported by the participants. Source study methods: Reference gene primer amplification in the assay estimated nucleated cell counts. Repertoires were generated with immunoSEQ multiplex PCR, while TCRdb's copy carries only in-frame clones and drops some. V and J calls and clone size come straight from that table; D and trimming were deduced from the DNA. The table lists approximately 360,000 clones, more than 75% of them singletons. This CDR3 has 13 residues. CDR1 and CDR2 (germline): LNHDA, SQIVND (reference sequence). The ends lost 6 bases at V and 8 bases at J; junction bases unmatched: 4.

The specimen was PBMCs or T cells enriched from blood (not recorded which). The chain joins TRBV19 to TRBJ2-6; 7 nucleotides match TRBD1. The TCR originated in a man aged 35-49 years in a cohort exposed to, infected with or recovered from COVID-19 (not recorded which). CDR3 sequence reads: CASRDRFTNVLTF. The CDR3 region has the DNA TGTGCCAGTAGGGACAGGTTCACCAACGTCCTGACTTTC.